Listed below are T cell receptor beta chains from one sample, sequenced in a study of CD8+ T cells in alopecia areata. The repertoire was sequenced with immunoSEQ multiplex PCR; TCRdb's copy has only in-frame clones and lacks some. The data contain 150,000 to 200,000 clones, roughly 63% of them singletons. The specimen was CD4+ T cells sorted from blood, collected at approximately week 55, from a patient treated with tofacitinib. Receptors were obtained from a human donor with alopecia areata. CDR3s include the opening cysteine and the closing phenylalanine or tryptophan. A D gene is named only where the DNA matches it firmly. Rows may omit the clone size; those that give it use once, few, many or a size class.

V	D	size	J	length	DNA	CDR3
TRBV30	.	.	TRBJ2-3	12	TGTGCCTGGGACAGATACACAGATACGCAGTATTTT	CAWDRYTDTQYF
TRBV7-9	TRBD1	.	TRBJ1-1	12	TGTGCCAGCAGCGCCACCGGGACAGGGGGTCCCTTT	CASSATGTGGPF
TRBV5-5	TRBD1	.	TRBJ2-5	14	TGTGCCAGCAGCTTGGTCGGACAGGAAGAGACCCAGTACTTC	CASSLVGQEETQYF
TRBV5-1	.	few	TRBJ2-5	14	TGCGCCAGCAGCTTGGGGACAGTACAGGAGACCCAGTACTTC	CASSLGTVQETQYF
TRBV5-1	TRBD1	.	TRBJ2-1	16	TGCGCCAGCAGCTTACAAAGCCCGACAGGGTTCAATGAGCAGTTCTTC	CASSLQSPTGFNEQFF
TRBV18	.	.	TRBJ1-4	14	TGTGCCAGCTCCCCCACAGGGAATACTGAAAAACTGTTTTTT	CASSPTGNTEKLFF
TRBV6-1	TRBD2	once	TRBJ2-5	18	TGTGCCAGCAGTCAAGGGACTAGCGGGGGACCGAGGCAAGAGACCCAGTACTTC	CASSQGTSGGPRQETQYF
TRBV15	TRBD1	.	TRBJ2-7	14	TGTGCCACCAGCGGAGACAGGGGGGCCTACGAGCAGTACTTC	CATSGDRGAYEQYF
TRBV7-3	.	few	TRBJ2-2	14	TGTGCCAGCAGCTTTGTCGGGTTACCCGGGGAGCTGTTTTTT	CASSFVGLPGELFF
TRBV30	.	.	TRBJ1-5	12	TGTGCCTGGAGTGCACGGAATCAGCCCCAGCATTTT	CAWSARNQPQHF
TRBV30	TRBD1	.	TRBJ2-2	13	TGTGCCTGGACGACAGGGGGACCCGGGGAGCTGTTTTTT	CAWTTGGPGELFF
TRBV29-1	.	.	TRBJ2-7	13	TGCAGCGCCAAAACGTACGGATCCTACGAGCAGTACTTC	CSAKTYGSYEQYF
TRBV10-3	TRBD1	.	TRBJ1-6	15	TGTGCCATCCGCCCGTCCGAGACAGGGGTATCACCCCTCCACTTT	CAIRPSETGVSPLHF
TRBV7-2	TRBD1	.	TRBJ2-1	15	TGTGCCAGCAGCTTAAGGGTGGACAGGGTCTATGAGCAGTTCTTC	CASSLRVDRVYEQFF
TRBV5-6	.	.	TRBJ2-6	18	TGTGCCAGCAGCTTGGGACAGGACCCCATCTCTGGGGCCAACGTCCTGACTTTC	CASSLGQDPISGANVLTF
TRBV30	.	.	TRBJ1-3	15	TGTGCCTGGATCCCATGGGGGCGCCCTGGAAACACCATATATTTT	CAWIPWGRPGNTIYF
TRBV5-1	.	.	TRBJ2-2	14	TGCGCCAGCAGCTTAATACAGAACACCGGGGAGCTGTTTTTT	CASSLIQNTGELFF
TRBV30	TRBD1	.	TRBJ2-1	16	TGTGCCTGGAGTGTATTCTCAGGGGGCAAGTACAATGAGCAGTTCTTC	CAWSVFSGGKYNEQFF
TRBV11-2	.	.	TRBJ1-2	13	TGTGCCAGCAGCATGGGGCCCCTGGAAGGCTACACCTTC	CASSMGPLEGYTF
TRBV29-1	TRBD1	.	TRBJ1-1	12	TGCAGCGGGGGACAGGGTAACACTGAAGCTTTCTTT	CSGGQGNTEAFF
TRBV30	TRBD1	few	TRBJ1-1	18	TGTGCCTGGAGCTTGACAGGGGCCCCCGTGAAAATGAACACTGAAGCTTTCTTT	CAWSLTGAPVKMNTEAFF
TRBV6-5	TRBD1	.	TRBJ2-7	14	TGTGCCAGCAGTCCAACAGGGGAGAGTAGCGAGCAGTACTTC	CASSPTGESSEQYF
TRBV19	TRBD1	.	TRBJ1-2	13	TGTGCCAGTGGGGACAGGGGAAAATATGGCTACACCTTC	CASGDRGKYGYTF
TRBV18	TRBD1	.	TRBJ2-7	17	TGTGCCAGCTCACCCCGCGCGACCGGGACAGGTCTCTACGAGCAGTACTTC	CASSPRATGTGLYEQYF
TRBV6-5	TRBD2	few	TRBJ2-7	15	TGTGCCAGCAGGAGAGGGACTAGCGGATCCTACGAGCAGTACTTC	CASRRGTSGSYEQYF
TRBV5-6	.	.	TRBJ1-4	16	TGTGCCAGCAGTTGGACCCGGCAGGGCTACGGTGAAAAACTGTTTTTT	CASSWTRQGYGEKLFF
TRBV11-1	TRBD2	many	TRBJ2-1	16	TGTGCCAGCAGCCCAATAGGCGGGGGGATTGACAATGAGCAGTTCTTC	CASSPIGGGIDNEQFF
TRBV10-1	.	.	TRBJ2-1	13	TGCGCCAGCAGTCGTACAGGGACGAGTGAGCAGTTCTTC	CASSRTGTSEQFF
TRBV5-4	.	.	TRBJ1-1	14	TGTGCCAGCAGCACCAGACCCGGGAGCACTGAAGCTTTCTTT	CASSTRPGSTEAFF
TRBV9	TRBD2	.	TRBJ2-5	14	TGTGCCAGCAGCGGCGGGAGCTTCGGAGAGACCCAGTACTTC	CASSGGSFGETQYF
TRBV30	.	once	TRBJ2-5	13	TGTGCCTGGAGTGTGGGGATACAAGAGACCCAGTACTTC	CAWSVGIQETQYF
TRBV11-2	TRBD1	.	TRBJ2-2	15	TGTGCCAGCAGCGTAGGACAGGGCAACACCGGGGAGCTGTTTTTT	CASSVGQGNTGELFF
TRBV11-2	.	.	TRBJ1-6	12	TGTGCCAGCAGGGATCAACTCTCACCCCTCCACTTT	CASRDQLSPLHF
TRBV2	TRBD1	.	TRBJ2-5	15	TGTGCCAGCAGTGGCTGGACAGGGCCCATGGAGACCCAGTACTTC	CASSGWTGPMETQYF
TRBV5-1	.	.	TRBJ1-1	14	TGCGCCAGCAGCCTCACCCAGGGCGACACTGAAGCTTTCTTT	CASSLTQGDTEAFF